This T cell receptor (beta chain) was identified in a study of metastatic and nonmetastatic thyroid tumors. All patients were treatment-naive before thyroid surgery. Using MiXCR, TCRdb re-called clones from the PCR reads. Of 20,000 to 25,000 clones listed, roughly a sixth are singletons. This CDR3 is 14 amino acids long. Trimming stripped 4 bases from V and 7 bases from J, with 12 bases between. Germline V gene sequence: CDR1 SGHDT, CDR2 YYEEEE. Study conclusions and caveats: Benign nodules were reported to have significantly lower TCR beta diversity than malignant thyroid tumors, in blood and tumor.

As to this clone: Its specificity is not known.

V gene TRBV5-6 combines with J gene TRBJ1-6, with TRBD1 as a possible D gene (5 bases). Sequenced material: tumor tissue. This clonotype originated in a female donor with papillary thyroid cancer or a benign thyroid nodule (not recorded which). Some clones in this sample may be carry-over from other donors' samples. The CDR3 is CASSLDSANSPLHF. The CDR3 DNA reads as TGTGCCAGCAGCCTCGACAGTGCGAATTCACCCCTCCACTTT.